This record concerns one TCR beta chain sequence. During active infection, Seattle patients enrolled and were then monitored through disease. These data originate in a study of blood T cell repertoires in COVID-19. Between the trimmed V and J ends, which lost 4 bases and 7 bases, there was a span of 13 bases. Per germline, CDR1 MNHNY and CDR2 SVGAGI (reference sequence). The CDR3 extends over 13 amino acids. Method: immunoSEQ multiplex PCR; TCRdb's copy keeps in-frame clones and lacks some. The repertoire holds 150,000 to 160,000 clones, with roughly 88% as singletons. The receptor comes from a man aged 60 to 75 with COVID-19, enrolled during active disease. This chain uses TRBV6-6 with TRBJ1-1; possibly TRBD1 for D (6 bases). The sequencing input was peripheral blood. As DNA, the CDR3 is TGTGCCAGCAGTTCCGCGGACAGCCTTGAAGCTTTCTTT. Translated: CASSSADSLEAFF.